This T cell receptor beta chain was sequenced in a study of memory CD4+ T cells and cytomegalovirus serostatus. Per the study methods: After removing out-of-frame reads, approximately 2.2 million distinct TCRbeta sequences remained. TCRdb keeps only in-frame clones here, not all; method: immunoSEQ multiplex PCR. The DNA was the basis for D and trimming; V, J and clone size are from that table. The data show about 82,000 clones, approximately 80% seen once. Single viable CD3+CD4+CD8-CD45RO+ cells were sorted as the memory CD4+ T cells. Serum IgG to CMV pp150, pp28, p38 and p52 defined serostatus. CD4+ T cells were isolated by positive magnetic selection. Germline V CDR1 and CDR2: SGHRS, YFSETQ. The CDR3 totals 11 residues.

Material for sequencing was memory CD4+ T cells from blood. This chain links TRBV5-1 with TRBJ2-5; D gene unclear. The TCR comes from an adult in good health and CMV-seronegative. CDR3 sequence reads: CASASQETQYF. The CDR3 nucleotides are TGCGCTTCAGCTAGCCAAGAGACCCAGTACTTC.